The 16 T cell receptor beta chains below all came from one sample that was sequenced in a study of cytomegalovirus exposure and HLA in healthy donors. PCR involved 60 Vbeta and 13 Jbeta primers. Data came from immunoSEQ multiplex PCR; TCRdb stores just in-frame clones and leaves some out. This listing includes over 200,000 clones. Sample: PBMCs. Source of these receptors: a woman aged 25 to 39 in good health and CMV-seropositive.

The rearrangement links TRBV7-9 to TRBJ1-5; no clear D. There are 14 residues in the CDR3. V shed 4 bases and J shed 0 bases, with 7 bases lying between them. CDR1 SEHNR and CDR2 FQNEAQ come from the germline V gene (reference sequence). The CDR3 DNA reads as TGTGCCAGCAGCTCAATCTATAGCAATCAGCCCCAGCATTTT. This sequence encodes CASSSIYSNQPQHF.

The chain employs TRBV10-3 and TRBJ2-5; 8 nucleotides agree with TRBD2. Germline V CDR1 and CDR2: ENHRY, SYGVKD. The CDR3 length is 15 residues. V lost 3 bases, J lost 4 bases, and 7 bases stayed unmatched. The CDR3 here is CAISDPGGPRETQYF. The CDR3 DNA reads TGTGCCATCAGTGACCCGGGAGGGCCCCGAGAGACCCAGTACTTC.

The chain uses TRBV13 and TRBJ1-1; perhaps TRBD1 as D (6 bases). The CDR3 spans 15 residues. In germline, CDR1 is PRHDT, CDR2 FYEKMQ (reference sequence). Between the trimmed V and J ends, which lost 0 bases and 1 base, there was a span of 9 bases. CDR3 amino acids: CASSLGRGRNTEAFF. The CDR3 DNA is TGTGCCAGCAGCTTAGGCAGGGGACGGAACACTGAAGCTTTCTTT.

V usage is TRBV18 and J usage is TRBJ2-3; D is perhaps TRBD2 (5 bases). V was cut by 6 bases and J by 2 bases, with 24 bases left in between. Germline-derived CDR1 and CDR2 are KGHSH and LQKENI. CDR3 size: 18 residues. CDR3 region: CASSYFQAGGHFTDTQYF. CDR3 coding DNA: TGTGCCAGCTCCTACTTTCAGGCGGGCGGCCATTTCACAGATACGCAGTATTTT.

V usage is TRBV4-1 and J usage is TRBJ2-1, with TRBD2 matching over 10 bases. The V and J ends lost 0 bases and 7 bases, in that order; junction bases with no gene match: 6. This CDR3 spans 16 amino acids. The germline V gene has CDR1 MGHRA and CDR2 YSYEKL. The CDR3 spells CASSQDASGSLNEQFF. The CDR3 DNA follows: TGCGCCAGCAGCCAAGATGCTAGCGGGAGCTTAAATGAGCAGTTCTTC.

The chain employs TRBV7-6 and TRBJ2-7; TRBD1 might be the D (5 bases). The germline V gene encodes CDR1 SGHVS and CDR2 FNYEAQ. Trimming cost V 3 bases and J 1 base, with 10 bases left between them. This CDR3 contains 14 residues. CDR3 loop: CASSLETESYEQYF. CDR3 coding DNA: TGTGCCAGCAGCTTGGAGACAGAATCCTACGAGCAGTACTTC.

The chain couples TRBV5-1 to TRBJ2-5, with a tentative D call TRBD2 (5 bases). Looked up from germline, CDR1 is SGHRS and CDR2 is YFSETQ. CDR3 length: 14 amino acids. With 0 bases removed from V and 9 bases from J, the gap between germline ends came to 15 bases. As DNA, the CDR3 is TGCGCCAGCAGCTTGGCCCCAGCCCCGGAGGCCCAGTACTTC. It encodes CASSLAPAPEAQYF.

This rearrangement joins TRBV6-6 to TRBJ2-3; D is perhaps TRBD2 (6 bases). V lost 6 bases to trimming and J lost 2 bases, with 12 bases between them. The germline V gene has CDR1 MNHNY and CDR2 SVGAGI (reference sequence). The CDR3 extends over 14 amino acids. CDR3 loop: CASSPGEFTDTQYF. In nucleotides, the CDR3 is TGTGCCAGCAGCCCGGGGGAGTTCACAGATACGCAGTATTTT.

This chain joins TRBV19 and TRBJ1-3, with D uncertain. The CDR3 has 11 residues. CDR1 and CDR2 from the germline V gene are LNHDA and SQIVND (reference sequence). V lost 6 bases and J 4 bases, leaving 4 bases between the germline ends. The CDR3 is CASSQGNTIYF. DNA for the CDR3: TGTGCCAGTAGCCAGGGAAACACCATATATTTT.

V gene TRBV7-2 combines with J gene TRBJ2-7; D possibly corresponds to TRBD1 (6 bases). The CDR3 totals 14 residues. Germline-derived CDR1 and CDR2 are SGHTA and FQGNSA. Trimming pared 2 bases from V and 5 bases from J, leaving 13 bases between. The DNA for the CDR3 is TGTGCCAGCAGCTTACAGGGGAGTGTCCACGAGCAGTACTTC. Translated, it gives CASSLQGSVHEQYF.

V is TRBV2 and J is TRBJ1-6, with a weak D call TRBD1 (5 bases). This CDR3 is 15 amino acids long. Germline CDR1 reads SNHLY; CDR2 reads FYNNEI. V was pared by 1 base and J by 10 bases, with 14 bases between. CDR3 protein: CASSEGWGGLSPLHF. In DNA, the CDR3 is TGTGCCAGCAGTGAAGGGTGGGGGGGGTTATCACCCCTCCACTTT.

This rearrangement joins TRBV4-3 to TRBJ2-2; 8 bases match TRBD2. J gave up 4 bases and V 0 bases, and 10 bases lay outside the gene matches. This CDR3 has 18 amino acids. CDR1 LGHNA and CDR2 YSLEER come from the germline V gene. The CDR3 DNA reads as TGCGCCAGCAGCCAAGACCCGACTAGCGCGATGGGCACCGGGGAGCTGTTTTTT. As protein: CASSQDPTSAMGTGELFF.

The chain couples TRBV6-5 to TRBJ1-4; D remains unclear. The V end was cut by 0 bases, the J end by 12 bases, with 14 bases between. The germline V gene encodes CDR1 MNHEY and CDR2 SVGAGI. The CDR3 runs 14 residues. CDR3 coding DNA: TGTGCCAGCAGTTACTCTTTTAATCGGGAAGAACTGTTTTTT. Its protein is CASSYSFNREELFF.

This sequence joins TRBV6-1 and TRBJ2-6; D unclear. The V end was cut by 0 bases, the J end by 0 bases, with 18 bases between. The CDR3 extends over 20 amino acids. Germline V gene data show CDR1 as MNHNS and CDR2 as SASEGT. The CDR3 region is CASSEASSPESGSGANVLTF. CDR3 bases: TGTGCCAGCAGTGAAGCGAGCTCCCCTGAATCAGGCTCTGGGGCCAACGTCCTGACTTTC.

V and J are TRBV7-8 and TRBJ1-4, with 10 bases identical to TRBD1. The J segment lost 10 bases and the V segment lost 3 bases, leaving 8 bases of the junction unmatched. The CDR3 runs to 15 residues. The V gene's germline CDR1 is SGHVS and CDR2 FQNEAQ. The DNA for the CDR3 is TGTGCCAGCAGCTTTAGTGGGACAGGGGATGGAAAACTGTTTTTT. Encoded protein: CASSFSGTGDGKLFF.

V gene TRBV10-3 combines with J gene TRBJ1-2; TRBD1 matches at 7 bases. Trimming removed 10 bases from V and 5 bases from J; junction bases left unmatched: 10. This CDR3 contains 13 residues. Germline assignment: CDR1 ENHRY and CDR2 SYGVKD. The CDR3 protein is CASREDRDYGYTF. The CDR3, as DNA: TGTGCCAGCAGGGAAGACAGGGATTATGGCTACACCTTC.